The T cell receptor beta chain under discussion was sequenced for a study of T cell responses to AZD1222 COVID-19 vaccine (dated by TCRdb to the early 2020s). For context, the study as a whole: AZD1222 recipients given second doses at about 4 weeks or at about 12 weeks were pooled, since spike-specific TCR depth and breadth were not found to differ between the two schedules. TCR sequencing covered 230 or so trial participants: 200 to 220 given two doses of AZD1222 and about 26 given two doses of MenACWY control vaccine. Trial participants were enrolled into age subgroups of 18-55, 56-69 and 70-plus years, which contained roughly 140, 27 and 60 TCR-sequenced participants, respectively. What the research found in general, with its limitations: After two AZD1222 doses, both the breadth and the depth of spike-specific TCRs were significantly higher than at day 0 and than in MenACWY recipients. CD4 TCRs associated with the vaccine covered the entire spike protein, and the dominant responses were in regions 160-218 and 743-854. Epitopes outside the regions mutated in the B.1.351 and B.1.1.7 variants were reportedly recognized by nearly half of the unique spike-specific TCRs. Because no day 14 peak-response samples were available, the repertoires could be characterized only after the peak T cell response. The 56-69-year group was small, and its depth increase did not reach significance, likely because of low power. Conclusions about previously exposed vaccinees were limited because only six or seven AZD1222 recipients were SARS-CoV-2 seropositive at baseline. Participants were mostly white British and included more females than males, and it was suggested by the authors that clonal diversity may have been underestimated.

What the time point label conveys for this sample: baseline before first vaccination. Vaccinee samples were obtained from the UK trials COV001 and COV002, which included a single-blind randomized controlled phase 2/3 trial of AZD1222 (ChAdOx1 nCoV-19) in healthy adults. For TCRbeta chain sequencing, PBMC samples from trial participants were taken at day 0 and at day 28 after the second dose. The CDR3 regions of human TCRbeta chains were subjected to immunosequencing. From the authors' description of their analysis: Repertoire TCRs were matched against a reference library of SARS-CoV-2-specific TCRs generated with the MIRA antigen-specificity platform. Breadth was defined as the fraction of unique TCRs that were SARS-CoV-2-associated, and depth was defined as the fraction of total T cells that were SARS-CoV-2-associated. Using the MIRA data, each spike-specific TCR was mapped to the spike region that the TCR reacts to and placed in a CD4 or CD8 class. Log10-transformed breadth and depth values were compared by one-way ANOVA with Sidak's multiple comparisons tests. What TCRdb holds here is the immuneACCESS table cut down to in-frame rearrangements. Part of the clones is not present; checked against another copy, under half of the missing clones reflect an unresolved V gene, and the others are unexplained. V, J and clone size are taken as reported in that table, and D and trimming were inferred from the DNA itself. This sample holds about 120,000 clones; more than 80% were observed only once. The top ten clonotypes cover under 4% of the sample.

In the germline V gene, CDR1 corresponds to SGHRS and CDR2 to YFSETQ. Including cysteine and phenylalanine, the CDR3 has 15 amino acids. Of the read, only the CDR3 DNA is kept; its 45 bases are in frame from base 1. Trimming takes 4 bases from V and 5 bases from J, and the germline ends sit 19 bases apart. Concerning this clone: The antigen it binds to is not known. Base qualities are not provided; no much larger clone lies one nucleotide away.

The sequence was obtained from an adult in good health. The sequence joins TRBV5-1 to TRBJ2-7; a tentative D match to TRBD2 spans 6 bases. Sequences were derived from peripheral blood, sampled on day 0 of AZD1222 vaccination. The CDR3 protein: CASSGGTTPFNEQYF. The DNA sequence is given as TGCGCCAGCAGCGGGGGGACCACACCATTTAACGAGCAGTACTTC.